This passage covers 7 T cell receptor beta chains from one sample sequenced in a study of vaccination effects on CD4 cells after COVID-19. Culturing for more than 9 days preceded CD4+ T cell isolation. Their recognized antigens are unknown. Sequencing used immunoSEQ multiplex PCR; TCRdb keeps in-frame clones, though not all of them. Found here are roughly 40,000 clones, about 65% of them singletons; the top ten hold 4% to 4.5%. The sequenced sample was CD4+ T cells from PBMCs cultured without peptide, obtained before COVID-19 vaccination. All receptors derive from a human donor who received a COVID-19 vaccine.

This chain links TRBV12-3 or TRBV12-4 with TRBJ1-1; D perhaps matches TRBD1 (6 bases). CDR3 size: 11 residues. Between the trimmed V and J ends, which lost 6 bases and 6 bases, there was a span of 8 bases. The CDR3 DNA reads TGTGCCAGCAGCAGGGGCTCTGAAGCTTTCTTT. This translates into CASSRGSEAFF.

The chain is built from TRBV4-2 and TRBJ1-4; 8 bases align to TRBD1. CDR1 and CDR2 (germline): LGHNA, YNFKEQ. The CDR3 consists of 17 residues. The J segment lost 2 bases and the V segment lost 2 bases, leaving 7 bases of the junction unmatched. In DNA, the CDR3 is TGTGCCAGCAGCCAAACACAGGGGGTTACGACTAATGAAAAACTGTTTTTT. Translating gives CASSQTQGVTTNEKLFF.

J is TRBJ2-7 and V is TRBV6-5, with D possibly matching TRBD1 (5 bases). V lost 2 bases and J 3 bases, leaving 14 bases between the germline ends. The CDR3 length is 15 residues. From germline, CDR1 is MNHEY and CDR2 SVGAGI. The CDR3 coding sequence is TGTGCCAGCAGTTACACTTCAGACAGTTTCTACGAGCAGTACTTC. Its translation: CASSYTSDSFYEQYF.

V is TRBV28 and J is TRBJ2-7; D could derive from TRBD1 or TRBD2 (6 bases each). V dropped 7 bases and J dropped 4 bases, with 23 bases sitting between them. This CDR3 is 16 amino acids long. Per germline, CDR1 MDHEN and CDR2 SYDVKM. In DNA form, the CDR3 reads TGTGCCAGCATCCCCAATCTTTGGGGGGCTCGATACGAGCAGTACTTC. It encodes CASIPNLWGARYEQYF.

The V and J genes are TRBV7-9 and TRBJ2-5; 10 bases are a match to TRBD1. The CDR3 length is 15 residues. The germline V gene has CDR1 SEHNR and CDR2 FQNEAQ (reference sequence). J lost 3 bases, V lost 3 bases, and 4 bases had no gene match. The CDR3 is CASSLGQGIEETQYF. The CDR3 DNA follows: TGTGCCAGCAGCTTGGGACAGGGGATTGAAGAGACCCAGTACTTC.

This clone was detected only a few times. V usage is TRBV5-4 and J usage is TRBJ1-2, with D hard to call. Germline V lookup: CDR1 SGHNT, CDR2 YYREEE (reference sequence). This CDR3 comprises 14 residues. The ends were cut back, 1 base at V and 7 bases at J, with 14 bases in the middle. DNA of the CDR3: TGTGCCAGCAGCTTGTATGGGGTCTGGGTTGGCTACACCTTC. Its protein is CASSLYGVWVGYTF.

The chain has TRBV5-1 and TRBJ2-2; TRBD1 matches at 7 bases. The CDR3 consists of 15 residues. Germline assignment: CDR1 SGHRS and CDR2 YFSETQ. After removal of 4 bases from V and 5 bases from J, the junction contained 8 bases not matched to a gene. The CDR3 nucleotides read TGCGCCAGCAGCCGGCAGGGGGATTTGACCGGGGAGCTGTTTTTT. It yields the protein CASSRQGDLTGELFF.